A selection of T cell receptor beta chains follows, all from one sample in a study of sequential checkpoint blockade in melanoma. Produced via immunoSEQ multiplex PCR; TCRdb's table is partial and in-frame only. The sample consists of some 19,000 clones, 27% of them appearing once. The sequences come from tumor tissue (inferred from file names), collected from a patient given nivolumab and ipilimumab in sequence. Receptor source: a human donor with melanoma. The CDR3 runs from the conserved cysteine through the conserved F or W.

16,TRBV9,CASSVVASGGKETQYF
14,TRBV11-3,CASSSGQELYEQYF
13,TRBV7-4,CASTRGTSDTQYF
13,TRBV9,CASSLVYSDTQYF
16,TRBV19,CASSIWPTRGIYEQYF
15,TRBV11-3,CASSLGLAAQETQYF
13,TRBV7-2,CASSRQGYNEQFF
16,TRBV11-3,CASSLALAGGSDTQYF
13,TRBV18,CASSVFGSYEQYF
13,TRBV9,CASSVAAATGYTF
13,TRBV18,CASSPDRDTEAFF
14,TRBV4-1,CASSQKGLEETQYF
16,TRBV28,CASRGSLGLAYYEQYF
15,TRBV15,CAPLRIRERNQPQHF
15,TRBV9,CASSAGTSGSDEQFF
15,TRBV9,CASSGEGQGASPLHF
13,TRBV28,CASSLYWDWEQFF
14,TRBV11-3,CASSLVSGGAKAFF
14,TRBV19,CASTERNAYNEQFF
16,TRBV6-8,CASSRTGTVSTYEQYF
14,TRBV14,CASSQKSGGHEQFF
15,TRBV28,CASSPSGRATGELFF
13,TRBV6-8,CAIRDGGSTEAFF
15,TRBV18,CASSSGGASYNEQFF
13,TRBV6-8,CASSYSFTDTQYF
12,TRBV6-8,CASSYPWNEQYF
17,TRBV6-4,CAISESSGTGLNSPLHF
13,TRBV2,CASSRGGYQPQHF
15,TRBV28,CASSYGGTHNQPQHF
16,TRBV6-8,CASSRTRTSSYNEQFF
14,TRBV28,CASSPYDGARPQHF
14,TRBV2,CASGKGALDEKLFF
13,TRBV29-1,CSGGRGEAGELFF
18,TRBV6-8,CASSDWGLAGNITDTQYF
16,TRBV19,CASSIAQQGFVSEAFF
15,TRBV30,CAWIDRTGYYNEQFF
15,TRBV29-1,CSVVGTGGSLTEAFF
15,TRBV7-6,CASSPPGGSNQPQHF
15,TRBV6-8,CATTGTSGTSYEQYF